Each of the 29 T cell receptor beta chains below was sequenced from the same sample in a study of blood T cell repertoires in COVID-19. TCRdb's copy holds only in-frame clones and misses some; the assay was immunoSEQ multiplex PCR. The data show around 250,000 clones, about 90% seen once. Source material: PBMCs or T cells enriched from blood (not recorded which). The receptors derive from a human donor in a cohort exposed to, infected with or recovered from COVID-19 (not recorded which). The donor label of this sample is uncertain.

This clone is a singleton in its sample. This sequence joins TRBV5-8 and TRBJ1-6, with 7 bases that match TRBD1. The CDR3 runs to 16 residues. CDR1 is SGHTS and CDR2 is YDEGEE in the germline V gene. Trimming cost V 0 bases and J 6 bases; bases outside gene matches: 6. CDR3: CASSLDWAGGNSPLHF. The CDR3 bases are TGTGCCAGCAGCTTGGATTGGGCAGGGGGTAATTCACCCCTCCACTTT.

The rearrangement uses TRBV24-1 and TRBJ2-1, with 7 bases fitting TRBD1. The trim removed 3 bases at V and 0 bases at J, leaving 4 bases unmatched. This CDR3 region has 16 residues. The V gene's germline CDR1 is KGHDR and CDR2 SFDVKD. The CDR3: CATSDGTASSYNEQFF. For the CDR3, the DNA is TGTGCCACCAGTGATGGGACAGCCAGCTCCTACAATGAGCAGTTCTTC.

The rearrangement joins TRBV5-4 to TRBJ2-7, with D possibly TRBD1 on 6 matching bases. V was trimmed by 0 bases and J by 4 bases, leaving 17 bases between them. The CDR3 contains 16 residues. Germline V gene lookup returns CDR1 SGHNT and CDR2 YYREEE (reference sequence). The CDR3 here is CASSLAARTARYEQYF. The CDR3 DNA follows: TGTGCCAGCAGCTTGGCCGCCCGGACAGCCCGATACGAGCAGTACTTC.

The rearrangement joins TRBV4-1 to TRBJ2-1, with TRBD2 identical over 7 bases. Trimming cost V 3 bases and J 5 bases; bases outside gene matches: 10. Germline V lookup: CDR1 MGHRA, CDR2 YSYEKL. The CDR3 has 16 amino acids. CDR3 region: CASSHSRLALNNEQFF. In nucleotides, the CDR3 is TGCGCCAGCAGCCACTCTCGACTAGCTCTGAACAATGAGCAGTTCTTC.

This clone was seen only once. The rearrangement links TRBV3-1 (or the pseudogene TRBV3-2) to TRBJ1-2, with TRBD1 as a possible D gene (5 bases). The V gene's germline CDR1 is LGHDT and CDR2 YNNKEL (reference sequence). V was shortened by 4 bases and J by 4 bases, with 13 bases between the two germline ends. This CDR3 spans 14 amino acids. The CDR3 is CASSPRGAVYGYTF. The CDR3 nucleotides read TGTGCCAGCAGCCCCCGTGGGGCTGTCTATGGCTACACCTTC.

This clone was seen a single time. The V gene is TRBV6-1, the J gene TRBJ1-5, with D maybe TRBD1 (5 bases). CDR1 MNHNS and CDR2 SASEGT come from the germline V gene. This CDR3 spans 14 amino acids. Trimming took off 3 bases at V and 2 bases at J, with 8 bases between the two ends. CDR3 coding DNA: TGTGCCAGCAGTGATACAGGAGGCAATCAGCCCCAGCATTTT. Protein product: CASSDTGGNQPQHF.

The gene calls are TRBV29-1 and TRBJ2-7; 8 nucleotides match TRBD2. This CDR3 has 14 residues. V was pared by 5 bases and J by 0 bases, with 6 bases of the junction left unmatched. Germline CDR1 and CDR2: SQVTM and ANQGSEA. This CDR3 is CSVSGGSASYEQYF. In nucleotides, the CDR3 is TGCAGCGTTTCGGGAGGGTCAGCCTCCTACGAGCAGTACTTC.

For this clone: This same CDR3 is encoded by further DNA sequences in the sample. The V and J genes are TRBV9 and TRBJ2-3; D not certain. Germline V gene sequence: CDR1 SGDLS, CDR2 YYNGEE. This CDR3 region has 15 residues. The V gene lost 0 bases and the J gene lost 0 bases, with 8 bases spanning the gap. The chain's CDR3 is CASSVGGSSTDTQYF. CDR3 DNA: TGTGCCAGCAGCGTAGGCGGATCTAGCACAGATACGCAGTATTTT.

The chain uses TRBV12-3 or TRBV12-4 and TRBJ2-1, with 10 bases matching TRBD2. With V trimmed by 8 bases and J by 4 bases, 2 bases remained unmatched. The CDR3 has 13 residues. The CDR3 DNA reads TGTGCCAGCGAAGCGGGGGGGTACAATGAGCAGTTCTTC. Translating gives CASEAGGYNEQFF.

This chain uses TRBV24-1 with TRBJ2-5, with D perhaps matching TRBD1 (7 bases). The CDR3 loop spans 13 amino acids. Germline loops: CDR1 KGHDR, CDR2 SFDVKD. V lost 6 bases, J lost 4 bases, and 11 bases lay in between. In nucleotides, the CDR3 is TGTGCCACCAGTTCAGGGGGGTCAGAGACCCAGTACTTC. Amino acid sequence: CATSSGGSETQYF.

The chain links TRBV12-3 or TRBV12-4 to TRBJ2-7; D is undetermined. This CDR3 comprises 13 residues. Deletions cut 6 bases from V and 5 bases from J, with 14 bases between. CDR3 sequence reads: CASSPRLGDEQYF. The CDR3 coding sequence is TGTGCCAGCAGCCCTAGGCTCGGTGACGAGCAGTACTTC.

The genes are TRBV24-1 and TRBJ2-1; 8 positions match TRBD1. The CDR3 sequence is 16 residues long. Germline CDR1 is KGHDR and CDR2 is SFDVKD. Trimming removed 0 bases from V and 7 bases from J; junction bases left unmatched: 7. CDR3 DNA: TGTGCCACCAGTGATTTGTCCGGGACAGGAGTAAATGAGCAGTTCTTC. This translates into CATSDLSGTGVNEQFF.

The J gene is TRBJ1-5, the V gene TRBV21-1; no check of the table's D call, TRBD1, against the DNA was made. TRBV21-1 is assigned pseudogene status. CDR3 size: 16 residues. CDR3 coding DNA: TGTGCCAGCAGCAAAGAATCGAAGGGGAAGGATCAGCCCCAGCATTTT. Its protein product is CASSKESKGKDQPQHF.

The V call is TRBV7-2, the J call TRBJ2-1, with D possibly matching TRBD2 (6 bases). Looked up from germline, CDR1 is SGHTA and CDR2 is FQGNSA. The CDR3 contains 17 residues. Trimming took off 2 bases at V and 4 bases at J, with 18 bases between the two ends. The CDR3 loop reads CASSLRPDGSGYNEQFF. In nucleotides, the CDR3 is TGTGCCAGCAGCTTACGGCCCGATGGGAGCGGGTACAATGAGCAGTTCTTC.

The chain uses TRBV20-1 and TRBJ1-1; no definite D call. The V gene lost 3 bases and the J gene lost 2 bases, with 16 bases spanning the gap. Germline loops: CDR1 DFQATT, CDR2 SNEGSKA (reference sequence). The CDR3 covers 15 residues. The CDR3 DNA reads TGCAGTGCTAGTCGATTCCCAAACCTAAACACTGAAGCTTTCTTT. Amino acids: CSASRFPNLNTEAFF.

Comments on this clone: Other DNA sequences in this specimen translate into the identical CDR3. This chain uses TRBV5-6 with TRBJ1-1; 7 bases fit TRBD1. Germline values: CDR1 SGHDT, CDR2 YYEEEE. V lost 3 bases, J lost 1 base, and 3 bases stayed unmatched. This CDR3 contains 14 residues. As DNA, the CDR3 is TGTGCCAGCAGCTCCGGGACAGCGAACACTGAAGCTTTCTTT. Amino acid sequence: CASSSGTANTEAFF.

CDR3 in DNA: TGTGCCAGCTCACCCTCGGGGTCGGGATCCTATGGCTACACCTTC. Protein sequence: CASSPSGSGSYGYTF. The rearrangement joins TRBV18 to TRBJ1-2, with D uncertain. The CDR3 runs 15 residues. Germline values: CDR1 KGHSH, CDR2 LQKENI. V was pared by 3 bases and J by 4 bases, with 15 bases between.

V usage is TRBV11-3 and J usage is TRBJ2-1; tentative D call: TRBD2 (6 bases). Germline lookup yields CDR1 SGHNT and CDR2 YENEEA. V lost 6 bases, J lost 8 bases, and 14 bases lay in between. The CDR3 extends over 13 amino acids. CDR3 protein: CASSLGTSDEQFF. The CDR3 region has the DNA TGTGCCAGCAGTCTTGGGACTTCGGATGAGCAGTTCTTC.

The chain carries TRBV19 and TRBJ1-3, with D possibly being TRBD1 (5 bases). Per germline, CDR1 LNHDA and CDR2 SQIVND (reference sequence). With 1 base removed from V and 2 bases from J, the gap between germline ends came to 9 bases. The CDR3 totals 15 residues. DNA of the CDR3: TGTGCCAGTAGTATAGGGGCAGGGACTGGAAACACCATATATTTT. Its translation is CASSIGAGTGNTIYF.

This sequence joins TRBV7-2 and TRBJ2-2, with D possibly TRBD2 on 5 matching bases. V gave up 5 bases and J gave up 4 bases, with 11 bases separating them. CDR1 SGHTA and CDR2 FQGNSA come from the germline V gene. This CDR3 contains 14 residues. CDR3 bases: TGTGCCAGCAGCCCAAGCGGCAGCACCGGGGAGCTGTTTTTT. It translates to CASSPSGSTGELFF. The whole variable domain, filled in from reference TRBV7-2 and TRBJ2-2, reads GAGVSQSPSNKVTEKGKDVELRCDPISGHTALYWYRQSLGQGLEFLIYFQGNSAPDKSGLPSDRFSAERTGGSVSTLTIQRTQQEDSAVYLCASSPSGSTGELFFGEGSRLTVL.

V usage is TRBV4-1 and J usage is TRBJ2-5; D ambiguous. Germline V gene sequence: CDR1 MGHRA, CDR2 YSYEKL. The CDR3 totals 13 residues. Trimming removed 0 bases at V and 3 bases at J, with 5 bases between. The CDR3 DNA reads TGCGCCAGCAGCCAAGAGAGAAAAGAGACCCAGTACTTC. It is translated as CASSQERKETQYF.

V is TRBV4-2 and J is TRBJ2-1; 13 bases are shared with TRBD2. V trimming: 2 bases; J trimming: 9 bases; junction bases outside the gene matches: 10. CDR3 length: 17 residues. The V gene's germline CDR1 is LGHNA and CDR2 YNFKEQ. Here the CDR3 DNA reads TGTGCCAGCAGCCAAACCATCTCCGGACTAGCGGGGGTTGAGCAGTTCTTC. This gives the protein CASSQTISGLAGVEQFF.

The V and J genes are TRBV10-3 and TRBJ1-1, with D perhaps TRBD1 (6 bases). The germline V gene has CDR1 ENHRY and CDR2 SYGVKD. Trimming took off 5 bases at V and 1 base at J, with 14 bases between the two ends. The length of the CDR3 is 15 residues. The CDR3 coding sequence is TGTGCCATCAGTCCCGGGACATTGGGGAACACTGAAGCTTTCTTT. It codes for CAISPGTLGNTEAFF.

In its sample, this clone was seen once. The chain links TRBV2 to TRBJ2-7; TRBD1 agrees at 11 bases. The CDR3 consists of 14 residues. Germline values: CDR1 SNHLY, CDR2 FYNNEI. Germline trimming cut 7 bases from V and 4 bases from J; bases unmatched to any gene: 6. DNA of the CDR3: TGTGCCAGCAACCCGGACAGGGGGCTGTACGAGCAGTACTTC. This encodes CASNPDRGLYEQYF. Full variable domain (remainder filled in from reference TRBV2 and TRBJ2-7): EPEVTQTPSHQVTQMGQEVILRCVPISNHLYFYWYRQILGQKVEFLVSFYNNEISEKSEIFDDQFSVERPDGSNFTLKIRSTKLEDSAMYFCASNPDRGLYEQYFGPGTRLTVT.

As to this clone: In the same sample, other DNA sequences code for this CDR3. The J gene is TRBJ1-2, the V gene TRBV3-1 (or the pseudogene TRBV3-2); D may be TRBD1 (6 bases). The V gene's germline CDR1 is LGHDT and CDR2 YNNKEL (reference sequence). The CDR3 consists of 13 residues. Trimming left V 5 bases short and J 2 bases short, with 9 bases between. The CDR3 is CASSRTENYGYTF. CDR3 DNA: TGTGCCAGCAGCAGGACAGAAAACTATGGCTACACCTTC.

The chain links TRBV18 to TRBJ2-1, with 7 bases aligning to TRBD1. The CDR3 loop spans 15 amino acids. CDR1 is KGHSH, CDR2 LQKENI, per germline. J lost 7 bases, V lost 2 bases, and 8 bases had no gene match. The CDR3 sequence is CASSPNTGVRNEQFF. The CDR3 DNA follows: TGTGCCAGCTCACCAAACACAGGGGTCCGAAATGAGCAGTTCTTC.

The CDR3 DNA reads as TGTGCCAGCAGCCATTATCCTGGGGGCCCAGAACAGGAAGCTTTCTTT. It encodes CASSHYPGGPEQEAFF. V is TRBV3-1 (or the pseudogene TRBV3-2) and J is TRBJ1-1, with TRBD1 as a possible D gene (6 bases). Germline assignment: CDR1 LGHDT and CDR2 YNNKEL (reference sequence). The CDR3 covers 16 residues. The V gene lost 3 bases and the J gene lost 8 bases, with 22 bases spanning the gap.

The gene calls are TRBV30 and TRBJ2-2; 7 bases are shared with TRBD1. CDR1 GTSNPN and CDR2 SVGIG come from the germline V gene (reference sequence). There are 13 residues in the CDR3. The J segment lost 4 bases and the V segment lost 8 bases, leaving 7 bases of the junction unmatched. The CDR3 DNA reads TGTGCCAGAAGGGACAGTCCCACCGGGGAGCTGTTTTTT. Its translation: CARRDSPTGELFF.

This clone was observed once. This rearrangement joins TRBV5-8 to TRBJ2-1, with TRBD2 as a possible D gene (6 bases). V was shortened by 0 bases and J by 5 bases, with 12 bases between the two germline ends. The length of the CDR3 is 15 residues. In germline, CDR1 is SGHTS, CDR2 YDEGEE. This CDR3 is CASSLGGTPHNEQFF. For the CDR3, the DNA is TGTGCCAGCAGCTTGGGCGGGACCCCCCACAATGAGCAGTTCTTC.